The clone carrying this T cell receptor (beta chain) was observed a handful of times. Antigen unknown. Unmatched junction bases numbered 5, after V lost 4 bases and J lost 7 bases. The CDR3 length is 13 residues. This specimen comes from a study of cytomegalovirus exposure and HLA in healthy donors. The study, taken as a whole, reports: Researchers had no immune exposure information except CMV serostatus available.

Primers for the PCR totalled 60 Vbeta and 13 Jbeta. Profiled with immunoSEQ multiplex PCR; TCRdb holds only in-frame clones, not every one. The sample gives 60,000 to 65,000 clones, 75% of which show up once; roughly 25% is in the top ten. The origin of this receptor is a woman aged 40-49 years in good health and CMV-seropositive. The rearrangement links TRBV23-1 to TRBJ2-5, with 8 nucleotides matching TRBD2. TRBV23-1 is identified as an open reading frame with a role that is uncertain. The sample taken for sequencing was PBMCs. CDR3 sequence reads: CASSPRGGMTQYF. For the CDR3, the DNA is TGCGCCAGCAGTCCCCGGGGGGGGATGACCCAGTACTTC.